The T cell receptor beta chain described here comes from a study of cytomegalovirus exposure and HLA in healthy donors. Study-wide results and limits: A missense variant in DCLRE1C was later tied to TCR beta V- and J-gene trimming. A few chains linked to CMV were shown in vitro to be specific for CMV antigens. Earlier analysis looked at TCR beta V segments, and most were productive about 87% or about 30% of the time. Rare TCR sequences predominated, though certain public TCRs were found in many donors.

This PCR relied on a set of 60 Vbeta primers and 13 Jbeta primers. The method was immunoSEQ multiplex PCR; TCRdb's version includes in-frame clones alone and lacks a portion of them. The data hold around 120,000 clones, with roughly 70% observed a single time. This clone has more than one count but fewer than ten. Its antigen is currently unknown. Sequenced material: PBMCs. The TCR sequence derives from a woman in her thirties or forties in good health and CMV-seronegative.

DNA of the CDR3: TGTGCCAGCAGCCTTTACGTGGGACAGGGGGAGACCCAGTACTTC. Its protein product is CASSLYVGQGETQYF. The gene calls are TRBV6-5 and TRBJ2-5, with TRBD1 matching 10 bases. The CDR3 consists of 15 residues. The ends lost 6 bases at V and 5 bases at J; junction bases unmatched: 9. Germline-derived CDR1 and CDR2 are MNHEY and SVGAGI.